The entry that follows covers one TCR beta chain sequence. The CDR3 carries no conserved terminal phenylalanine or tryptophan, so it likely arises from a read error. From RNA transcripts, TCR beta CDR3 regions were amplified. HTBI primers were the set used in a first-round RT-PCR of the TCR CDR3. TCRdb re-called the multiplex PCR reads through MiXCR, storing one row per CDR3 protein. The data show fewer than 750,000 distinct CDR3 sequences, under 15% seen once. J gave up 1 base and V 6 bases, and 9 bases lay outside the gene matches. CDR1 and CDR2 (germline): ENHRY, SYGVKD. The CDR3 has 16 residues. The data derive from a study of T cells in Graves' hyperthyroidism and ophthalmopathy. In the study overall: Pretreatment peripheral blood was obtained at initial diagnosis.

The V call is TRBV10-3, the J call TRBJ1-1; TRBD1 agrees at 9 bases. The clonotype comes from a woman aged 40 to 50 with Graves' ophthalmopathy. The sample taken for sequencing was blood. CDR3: CAISNRGPKGNTEAFL. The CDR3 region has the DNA TGTGCCATCAGCAACAGGGGGCCCAAGGGGAACACTGAAGCTTTCCTT.